The rows below give T cell receptor beta chains drawn from one sample of a study of blood T cell repertoires in COVID-19. The protocol was immunoSEQ multiplex PCR, while the TCRdb copy is restricted to in-frame clones and leaves out a portion. Of more than 95,000 clones listed, 65% to 85% are singletons. Source material: peripheral blood. The receptor source for this set is a man older than 75 with active or convalescent COVID-19. CDR3s include the opening cysteine and the closing phenylalanine or tryptophan. The D gene is left open where the match is weak. The size entry is marked missing in some rows and otherwise reads once, few, many or a size class.

TRBV5-4,once,TRBD1,TRBJ2-2,TGTGCCAGCAGCCCAAGGACAGGGAACACCGGGGAGCTGTTTTTT,CASSPRTGNTGELFF
TRBV30,-,TRBD1,TRBJ1-5,TGTGCCTGGAGTGTACAGGGGAATCAGCCCCAGCATTTT,CAWSVQGNQPQHF
TRBV5-8,-,TRBD2,TRBJ2-3,TGTGCCAGCAGCTTGGGACTAGCAATAGATACGCAGTATTTT,CASSLGLAIDTQYF
TRBV20-1,once,-,TRBJ2-7,TGCAGTGCCAAACAGGCGTACGAGCAGTACTTC,CSAKQAYEQYF
TRBV7-2,-,-,TRBJ1-1,TGTGCCAGCAGTCCTTACGGGGGCACTGAAGCTTTCTTT,CASSPYGGTEAFF
TRBV7-8,-,-,TRBJ1-2,TGTGCCAGCAGCTTAGAAGGCGGGAACTATGGCTACACCTTC,CASSLEGGNYGYTF
TRBV29-1,-,TRBD1,TRBJ1-4,TGCAGCGCCGCGGGACAGGGGGCGGGAACTAATGAAAAACTGTTTTTT,CSAAGQGAGTNEKLFF
TRBV6-5,-,TRBD1,TRBJ2-5,TGTGCCAGCCAGAGGGACAGAGGAAACCAAGAGACCCAGTACTTC,CASQRDRGNQETQYF
TRBV6-5,once,TRBD1,TRBJ2-7,TGTGCCAGCAGCCAGACAGGGGCTATCGCCTACGAGCAGTACTTC,CASSQTGAIAYEQYF
TRBV12-3/TRBV12-4,-,TRBD1,TRBJ1-2,TGTGCCAGCAGCGAGGGACAGTTTTATGGCTACACCTTC,CASSEGQFYGYTF
TRBV5-1,-,TRBD1,TRBJ2-7,TGCGCCAGCAGCGTTGCCGGGACAGGGTCGTACGAGCAGTACTTC,CASSVAGTGSYEQYF
TRBV28,few,TRBD1,TRBJ1-2,TGTGCCAGCAGTTACCAGACAGGGGGGTCTATCTTAAGCTATGGCTACACCTTC,CASSYQTGGSILSYGYTF
TRBV7-2,-,TRBD2,TRBJ2-3,TGTGCCAGCACCGTGGGGGTGGCTAGCGGGGTGGGCACAGATACGCAGTATTTT,CASTVGVASGVGTDTQYF
TRBV5-4,-,TRBD2,TRBJ2-7,TGTGCCAGCAGCTGGGGGACTAGCGGGGGGAGTGAGGAGCAGTACTTC,CASSWGTSGGSEEQYF